Each of the 11 T cell receptor beta chains below was sequenced from the same sample in a study of blood T cell repertoires in COVID-19. This table comes from immunoSEQ multiplex PCR, and its TCRdb copy is limited to in-frame clones, with some not included. This repertoire shows approximately 350,000 clones, around 91% found once; its top ten account for less than 1.2%. Material for sequencing was PBMCs or T cells enriched from blood (not recorded which). The receptors were sampled from a man between 18 and 35 years old who had recovered from COVID-19.

Written as DNA, the CDR3 is TGCGCCAGCATCCCGGGACAGGAAAATTCACCCCTCCACTTT. This gives the protein CASIPGQENSPLHF. The gene calls are TRBV5-1 and TRBJ1-6, with TRBD1 matching 8 bases. The J segment lost 7 bases and the V segment lost 6 bases, leaving 6 bases of the junction unmatched. The CDR3 consists of 14 residues. Germline V gene sequence: CDR1 SGHRS, CDR2 YFSETQ.

V and J are TRBV28 and TRBJ1-6; D gene unclear. This CDR3 has 16 residues. CDR1 is MDHEN, CDR2 SYDVKM, per germline. Trimming removed 2 bases at V and 5 bases at J, with 13 bases between. The CDR3 DNA reads TGTGCCAGCAGTTTAGCCCAAGGCACAGATAATTCACCCCTCCACTTT. Protein: CASSLAQGTDNSPLHF. Using reference TRBV28 and TRBJ1-6 for the parts outside the CDR3, the full variable domain is DVKVTQSSRYLVKRTGEKVFLECVQDMDHENMFWYRQDPGLGLRLIYFSYDVKMKEKGDIPEGYSVSREKKERFSLILESASTNQTSMYLCASSLAQGTDNSPLHFGNGTRLTVT.

This clone was detected only once. The genes are TRBV12-3 or TRBV12-4 and TRBJ1-3; D remains unclear. CDR3 length: 13 amino acids. Between the trimmed V and J ends, which lost 1 base and 4 bases, there was a span of 5 bases. The CDR3 DNA sequence: TGTGCCAGCAGTTTAGTTTCGGGAAACACCATATATTTT. Its protein is CASSLVSGNTIYF.

This sequence joins TRBV27 and TRBJ2-2; D unresolved. The CDR3 has 16 amino acids. Looked up from germline, CDR1 is MNHEY and CDR2 is SMNVEV (reference sequence). Deletions cut 5 bases from V and 5 bases from J, with 18 bases between. The CDR3 reads CASSLQPILETGELFF. The CDR3 DNA reads TGTGCCAGCAGTCTCCAACCTATCCTAGAAACCGGGGAGCTGTTTTTT.

The V call is TRBV6-6, the J call TRBJ1-2; D unresolved. V lost 10 bases and J lost 3, with 15 bases in between. Germline CDR1 MNHNY, CDR2 SVGAGI (reference sequence). This CDR3 region has 13 residues. CDR3 in amino acids: CATSPAVYYGYTF. Written as DNA, the CDR3 is TGTGCCACCTCACCGGCGGTGTACTATGGCTACACCTTC.

The V call is TRBV7-8, the J call TRBJ1-5; D might be TRBD1 (6 bases). V lost 5 bases, J lost 4 bases, and 24 bases lay in between. The germline gives CDR1 SGHVS, CDR2 FQNEAQ. The CDR3 runs to 18 residues. In DNA form, the CDR3 reads TGTGCCAGCAGCCCCGGCTGGTCCACCGGGACAAGAAATCAGCCCCAGCATTTT. Amino acids: CASSPGWSTGTRNQPQHF.

The chain combines TRBV3-1 (or the pseudogene TRBV3-2) with TRBJ2-4; no reliable D call. Germline assignment: CDR1 LGHDT and CDR2 YNNKEL (reference sequence). CDR3 size: 11 residues. V was trimmed by 8 bases and J by 7 bases, leaving 9 bases between them. DNA of the CDR3: TGTGCCAGCGCCCGGTCCAACATTCAGTACTTC. This sequence encodes CASARSNIQYF.

The J gene is TRBJ2-1, the V gene TRBV10-1; TRBD2 agrees at 9 bases. The germline CDR1 and CDR2 sequences are WNHNN and SYGVQD (reference sequence). The V gene end was trimmed by 6 bases and the J gene end by 0 bases; junction bases not matched to a gene: 6. The CDR3 spans 16 residues. Written as DNA, the CDR3 is TGCGCCAGCAGCGCCGGGCGGGGGGGCTCCTACAATGAGCAGTTCTTC. This sequence encodes CASSAGRGGSYNEQFF.

V gene TRBV6-6 combines with J gene TRBJ2-1, with 8 bases matching TRBD2. The CDR3 sequence is 15 residues long. Looked up from germline, CDR1 is MNHNY and CDR2 is SVGAGI (reference sequence). V gave up 2 bases and J gave up 7 bases; unmatched junction bases: 7. In DNA, the CDR3 is TGTGCCAGCAGTTACCCGACAGGCGGGAGGAATGAGCAGTTCTTC. Protein sequence: CASSYPTGGRNEQFF.

The chain recombines TRBV3-1 (or the pseudogene TRBV3-2) with TRBJ2-1; TRBD2 matches 11 bases. Germline values: CDR1 LGHDT, CDR2 YNNKEL (reference sequence). With 7 bases clipped from V and 2 bases from J, the junction kept 10 bases outside the gene matches. This CDR3 comprises 17 residues. DNA for the CDR3: TGTGCCAGCAACCTCGGAGGTAGCGGGGGGGCCTACAATGAGCAGTTCTTC. It translates to CASNLGGSGGAYNEQFF.

The rearrangement joins TRBV11-2 to TRBJ2-5; 7 bases align to TRBD2. The CDR3 length is 16 residues. Germline-derived CDR1 and CDR2 are SGHAT and FQNNGV. The V gene end was trimmed by 5 bases and the J gene end by 5 bases; junction bases not matched to a gene: 14. The CDR3 here is CASSPRVAGEWETQYF. The CDR3 region has the DNA TGTGCCAGCAGCCCGAGGGTGGCGGGGGAGTGGGAGACCCAGTACTTC.